This TCR beta chain appears in the sequencing data of a study of cytomegalovirus exposure and HLA in healthy donors. The overall study: Of all 400 or so donors who were genotyped, roughly 81% belonged to the Caucasian-associated ancestry cluster.

PCR primers comprised 60 Vbeta and 13 Jbeta primers. The method was immunoSEQ multiplex PCR; TCRdb's version includes in-frame clones alone and lacks a portion of them. This sample yields under 150,000 clones, of which around 72% are seen a single time; 14% belongs to the top ten. In this sample, this clone turned up a few times. Its antigen is not known. Study findings and constraints: Roughly uniform depth of sequencing across donors was assumed in presence/absence analyses. Certain indistinguishable V segments, among them TRBV6-2 and TRBV6-3, were excluded. The study listed under 200 cytomegalovirus-associated TCR beta chains.

Germline values: CDR1 SGHTA, CDR2 FQGNSA. There are 16 residues in the CDR3. Trimming left V 3 bases short and J 4 bases short, with 15 bases between. The receptor comes from a human donor in good health. Sample: PBMCs. V gene TRBV7-2 combines with J gene TRBJ1-4; D is unclear. CDR3: CASSFWFRGVNEKLFF. The DNA for the CDR3 is TGTGCCAGCAGCTTTTGGTTTCGGGGTGTTAATGAAAAACTGTTTTTT.